Below are 25 T cell receptor beta chains sequenced from a single sample in a study of T cell responses to AZD1222 COVID-19 vaccine. Assay: immunoSEQ multiplex PCR; the TCRdb copy retains only in-frame clones and omits some. The repertoire holds some 100,000 clones, with approximately 89% as singletons. The sequenced sample was peripheral blood, obtained on day 0 of MenACWY control vaccination. The receptors stem from an adult in good health.

The CDR3 reads CATRGRSYYGYTF. CDR3 in DNA: TGTGCCACCCGGGGACGGAGTTACTATGGCTACACCTTC. The chain employs TRBV6-5 and TRBJ1-2; perhaps TRBD1 as D (5 bases). The V end was cut by 10 bases, the J end by 3 bases, with 15 bases between. The V gene's germline CDR1 is MNHEY and CDR2 SVGAGI. The CDR3 extends over 13 amino acids.

The rearrangement joins TRBV28 to TRBJ1-1; TRBD1 matches 8 bases. Germline loops: CDR1 MDHEN, CDR2 SYDVKM. V lost 5 bases and J lost 8; bases outside the gene matches: 10. CDR3 length: 14 residues. CDR3 nucleotide sequence: TGTGCCAGCAGTCCCCCCCCAGGACAGGGAGAAGCTTTCTTT. Encoded protein: CASSPPPGQGEAFF.

The J gene is TRBJ1-6, the V gene TRBV6-5; D might be TRBD1 (5 bases). The germline gives CDR1 MNHEY, CDR2 SVGAGI. Trimming pared 6 bases from V and 16 bases from J, leaving 22 bases between. The CDR3 runs 14 residues. CDR3 sequence (DNA): TGTGCCAGCAGGGTTCGGGACGGCGAAGGAAGACTCCACTTT. Translated: CASRVRDGEGRLHF.

This chain connects TRBV7-8 to TRBJ2-1; no definite D call. This CDR3 has 13 amino acids. The germline V gene has CDR1 SGHVS and CDR2 FQNEAQ. Trimming cost V 1 base and J 12 bases, with 13 bases left between them. CDR3: CASSLDRNQAQFF. The CDR3 DNA is TGTGCCAGCAGCTTAGATAGAAACCAGGCGCAGTTCTTC.

The gene calls are TRBV5-1 and TRBJ1-3, with a possible D match to TRBD1 (5 bases). CDR3 length equals 15 residues. V lost 4 bases and J 0 bases, leaving 11 bases between the germline ends. Per the germline V gene, CDR1 is SGHRS and CDR2 is YFSETQ. CDR3 DNA: TGCGCCAGCAGCCCGGACACAGTCTCTGGAAACACCATATATTTT. Translated, it gives CASSPDTVSGNTIYF. The variable domain in full, completed from reference TRBV5-1 and TRBJ1-3, reads KAGVTQTPRYLIKTRGQQVTLSCSPISGHRSVSWYQQTPGQGLQFLFEYFSETQRNKGNFPGRFSGRQFSNSRSEMNVSTLELGDSALYLCASSPDTVSGNTIYFGEGSWLTVV.

The rearrangement uses TRBV2 and TRBJ1-1, with D unresolved. The CDR3 runs 13 residues. V lost 2 bases to trimming and J lost 5 bases, with 9 bases between them. Germline V lookup: CDR1 SNHLY, CDR2 FYNNEI. As DNA, the CDR3 is TGTGCCAGCAGTGAAAACGGAGAGACTGAAGCTTTCTTT. It specifies CASSENGETEAFF.

The chain has TRBV6-1 and TRBJ2-1; D remains unclear. Looked up from germline, CDR1 is MNHNS and CDR2 is SASEGT. The germline V and J ends were trimmed by 3 bases and 13 bases, with 16 bases remaining between them. The CDR3 consists of 13 residues. DNA of the CDR3: TGTGCCAGCAGTGACGCCCTTGTGACCAAACAGTTCTTC. Its protein product is CASSDALVTKQFF.

V usage is TRBV5-6 and J usage is TRBJ2-3, with unresolved D. Germline V gene lookup returns CDR1 SGHDT and CDR2 YYEEEE. V lost 0 bases and J 2 bases, leaving 10 bases between the germline ends. This CDR3 contains 15 residues. The CDR3 reads CASSLGRYLTDTQYF. The CDR3 DNA sequence: TGTGCCAGCAGCTTGGGCCGGTACCTCACAGATACGCAGTATTTT.

The J gene is TRBJ2-1, the V gene TRBV9; 7 nucleotides line up with TRBD1. J lost 7 bases, V lost 3 bases, and 10 bases had no gene match. The CDR3 spans 15 residues. Germline assignment: CDR1 SGDLS and CDR2 YYNGEE. The CDR3 protein is CASSGPRDSQNEQFF. CDR3 nucleotide sequence: TGTGCCAGCAGCGGCCCCAGGGACAGCCAAAATGAGCAGTTCTTC.

The V gene is TRBV5-4, the J gene TRBJ2-5; D remains ambiguous. The V gene's germline CDR1 is SGHNT and CDR2 YYREEE (reference sequence). V shed 0 bases and J shed 1 base, with 7 bases lying between them. The CDR3 sequence is 14 residues long. CDR3 residues: CASSLGQRQETQYF. CDR3 bases: TGTGCCAGCAGCTTGGGGCAGCGCCAAGAGACCCAGTACTTC. Combining the CDR3 with reference TRBV5-4 and TRBJ2-5 gives the whole variable domain ETGVTQSPTHLIKTRGQQVTLRCSSQSGHNTVSWYQQALGQGPQFIFQYYREEENGRGNFPPRFSGLQFPNYSSELNVNALELDDSALYLCASSLGQRQETQYFGPGTRLLVL.

This chain joins TRBV10-3 and TRBJ2-7; D might be TRBD2 (7 bases). The CDR3 runs to 14 residues. Trimming cost V 2 bases and J 2 bases, with 10 bases left between them. Per germline, CDR1 ENHRY and CDR2 SYGVKD. CDR3: CAISERGGPYEQYF. The DNA for the CDR3 is TGTGCCATCAGTGAGAGGGGGGGACCCTACGAGCAGTACTTC.

CDR3 residues: CAISDLNTEAFF. The CDR3 bases are TGTGCCATCAGTGATCTGAACACTGAAGCTTTCTTT. The V call is TRBV10-3, the J call TRBJ1-1; no reliable D call. Per the germline V gene, CDR1 is ENHRY and CDR2 is SYGVKD. CDR3 length: 12 residues. Trimming stripped 3 bases from V and 0 bases from J, with 2 bases between.

The chain links TRBV5-1 to TRBJ1-6; a weak D match, TRBD1 (5 bases). This CDR3 has 15 amino acids. V was trimmed by 2 bases and J by 7 bases, leaving 13 bases between them. CDR1 SGHRS and CDR2 YFSETQ come from the germline V gene. The CDR3 region is CASSFEGRVNSPLHF. The CDR3 coding sequence is TGCGCCAGCAGCTTTGAGGGCAGGGTGAATTCACCCCTCCACTTT.

The V and J genes are TRBV13 and TRBJ2-1; TRBD2 matches at 10 bases. Germline V gene lookup returns CDR1 PRHDT and CDR2 FYEKMQ (reference sequence). This CDR3 spans 19 amino acids. V lost 5 bases to trimming and J lost 9 bases; unmatched junction nucleotides: 22. CDR3 coding DNA: TGTGCCAGCAGCCATCGGACTAGCGGCCTTGCCCCTTCGGTGGGTGAGCAGTTCTTC. Translating gives CASSHRTSGLAPSVGEQFF.

V gene TRBV5-1 combines with J gene TRBJ1-2, with 9 bases that match TRBD1. The CDR3 extends over 14 amino acids. Trimming took 3 bases from V and 2 from J; bases not matched to a gene: 2. Germline V gene sequence: CDR1 SGHRS, CDR2 YFSETQ. CDR3 coding DNA: TGCGCCAGCAGCTACGGGACAGGGAACTATGGCTACACCTTC. This gives the protein CASSYGTGNYGYTF.

V gene TRBV10-3 combines with J gene TRBJ1-1; 9 positions agree with TRBD1. This CDR3 region has 17 residues. In germline, CDR1 is ENHRY, CDR2 SYGVKD. The V and J ends lost 3 bases and 2 bases, in that order; junction bases with no gene match: 10. This chain's CDR3 is CAISDPGQGGRNTEAFF. In DNA form, the CDR3 reads TGTGCCATCAGTGACCCGGGACAGGGTGGGAGAAACACTGAAGCTTTCTTT.

The chain employs TRBV30 and TRBJ2-3, with 14 bases matching TRBD2. The CDR3 length is 16 residues. Germline V gene data show CDR1 as GTSNPN and CDR2 as SVGIG (reference sequence). After removal of 7 bases from V and 4 bases from J, the junction contained 10 bases not matched to a gene. The CDR3 loop reads CASTGGLAGESDTQYF. Here the CDR3 DNA reads TGTGCCTCTACCGGGGGACTAGCGGGAGAATCAGATACGCAGTATTTT.

The J gene is TRBJ1-2, the V gene TRBV18, with D unresolved. V was shortened by 2 bases and J by 7 bases, with 11 bases between the two germline ends. Germline V CDR1 and CDR2: KGHSH, LQKENI. The CDR3 consists of 13 residues. The CDR3 sequence: CASSPAGGGGYTF. Written as DNA, the CDR3 is TGTGCCAGCTCACCAGCAGGTGGTGGTGGCTACACCTTC.

This clone was counted once. In DNA form, the CDR3 reads TGTGCCAGTAGTATAGTTGGGGGCGCGGAGACCCAGTACTTC. This encodes CASSIVGGAETQYF. J is TRBJ2-5 and V is TRBV19; possibly TRBD1 for D (6 bases). Germline assignment: CDR1 LNHDA and CDR2 SQIVND (reference sequence). This CDR3 has 14 residues. The germline V and J ends were trimmed by 1 base and 5 bases, with 11 bases remaining between them.

Here the CDR3 reads CATSSGGNTDTQYF. CDR3 nucleotide sequence: TGTGCCACCTCTAGCGGGGGCAACACAGATACGCAGTATTTT. The V and J genes are TRBV3-1 (or the pseudogene TRBV3-2) and TRBJ2-3; 10 bases map to TRBD2. Germline CDR1 is LGHDT and CDR2 is YNNKEL (reference sequence). The V and J ends lost 10 bases and 2 bases, in that order; junction bases with no gene match: 6. This CDR3 contains 14 residues.

This chain connects TRBV6-5 to TRBJ2-1; D is undetermined. CDR1 and CDR2 from the germline V gene are MNHEY and SVGAGI. V was shortened by 8 bases and J by 2 bases, with 16 bases between the two germline ends. CDR3 length equals 15 residues. The CDR3 spells CASRVGLGTYNEQFF. DNA for the CDR3: TGTGCCAGCCGAGTCGGATTAGGGACCTACAATGAGCAGTTCTTC.

The rearrangement uses TRBV28 and TRBJ1-1; the D gene is possibly TRBD1 (6 bases). The CDR3 has 16 amino acids. CDR1 is MDHEN, CDR2 SYDVKM, per germline. Deletions cut 3 bases from V and 3 bases from J, with 17 bases between. DNA for the CDR3: TGTGCCAGCAGTTTTAACCTCCGGGGGGCGGACACTGAAGCTTTCTTT. Translation: CASSFNLRGADTEAFF. Using reference TRBV28 and TRBJ1-1 for the parts outside the CDR3, the full variable domain is DVKVTQSSRYLVKRTGEKVFLECVQDMDHENMFWYRQDPGLGLRLIYFSYDVKMKEKGDIPEGYSVSREKKERFSLILESASTNQTSMYLCASSFNLRGADTEAFFGQGTRLTVV.

This rearrangement joins TRBV9 to TRBJ1-6; D may be TRBD1 (5 bases). CDR1 is SGDLS, CDR2 YYNGEE, per germline. This CDR3 is 16 amino acids long. Between the trimmed V and J ends, which lost 4 bases and 0 bases, there was a span of 11 bases. CDR3 in amino acids: CASSTDSYSYNSPLHF. The CDR3 DNA reads TGTGCCAGCAGCACCGACAGTTACTCCTATAATTCACCCCTCCACTTT.

The table lists this clone with a count of one. The chain is built from TRBV10-3 and TRBJ1-2; the match to TRBD1 covers 9 bases. The CDR3 spans 16 residues. CDR1 and CDR2 (germline): ENHRY, SYGVKD. With 6 bases clipped from V and 1 base from J, the junction kept 9 bases outside the gene matches. The CDR3, as DNA: TGTGCCATCAGCCGGGACAGGGCCCCTTTTAACTATGGCTACACCTTC. Translated, it gives CAISRDRAPFNYGYTF.

The V call is TRBV7-9, the J call TRBJ1-4; TRBD1 might be the D (6 bases). Trimming pared 5 bases from V and 0 bases from J, leaving 10 bases between. Germline V CDR1 and CDR2: SEHNR, FQNEAQ (reference sequence). There are 15 residues in the CDR3. The CDR3 DNA follows: TGTGCCAGCAGCCCCAGGACAGCAACTAATGAAAAACTGTTTTTT. Translation gives CASSPRTATNEKLFF.